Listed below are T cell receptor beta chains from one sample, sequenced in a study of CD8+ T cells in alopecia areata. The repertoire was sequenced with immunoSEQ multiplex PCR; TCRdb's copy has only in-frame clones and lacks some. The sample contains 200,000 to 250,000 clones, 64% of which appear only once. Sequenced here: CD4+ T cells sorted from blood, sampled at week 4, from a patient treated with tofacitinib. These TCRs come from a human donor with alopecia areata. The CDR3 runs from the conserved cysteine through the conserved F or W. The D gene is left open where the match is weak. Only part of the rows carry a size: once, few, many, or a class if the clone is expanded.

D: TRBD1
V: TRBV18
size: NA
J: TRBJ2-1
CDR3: CASSLDFAGTGVSGQFF
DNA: TGTGCCAGCTCACTTGACTTCGCCGGGACAGGGGTTTCAGGGCAGTTCTTC

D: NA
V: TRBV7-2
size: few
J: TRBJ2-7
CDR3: CASSLDGVTSYEQYF
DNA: TGTGCCAGCAGCTTAGATGGGGTGACCTCCTACGAGCAGTACTTC

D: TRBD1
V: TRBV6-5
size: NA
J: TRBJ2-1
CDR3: CASSYSPGGTYNEQFF
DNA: TGTGCCAGCAGTTACTCCCCAGGGGGCACGTACAATGAGCAGTTCTTC

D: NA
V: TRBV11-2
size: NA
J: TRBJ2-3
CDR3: CASSLWFPDLQYF
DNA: TGTGCCAGCAGCTTGTGGTTCCCGGACTTGCAGTATTTT

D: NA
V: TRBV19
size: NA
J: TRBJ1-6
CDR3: CASSREGYSPLHF
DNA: TGTGCCAGTAGTAGGGAGGGCTATTCACCCCTCCACTTT

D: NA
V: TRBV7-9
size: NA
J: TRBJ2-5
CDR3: CASSLVPAKETQYF
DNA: TGTGCCAGCAGCTTAGTCCCTGCCAAAGAGACCCAGTACTTC

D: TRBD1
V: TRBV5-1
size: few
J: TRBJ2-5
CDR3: CASRRDSLKETQYF
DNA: TGCGCCAGCAGACGGGACAGCCTGAAAGAGACCCAGTACTTC

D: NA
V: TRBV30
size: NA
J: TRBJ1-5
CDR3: CAWTQGASNQPQHF
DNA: TGTGCCTGGACACAAGGGGCTAGCAATCAGCCCCAGCATTTT

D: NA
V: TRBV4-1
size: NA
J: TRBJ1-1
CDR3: CASSRGAGGGTEAFF
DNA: TGCGCCAGCAGCCGAGGTGCGGGGGGAGGCACTGAAGCTTTCTTT

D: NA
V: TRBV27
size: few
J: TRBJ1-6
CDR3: CASSSPDSRNSPLHF
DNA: TGTGCCAGCAGTTCCCCCGACAGCCGTAATTCACCCCTCCACTTT

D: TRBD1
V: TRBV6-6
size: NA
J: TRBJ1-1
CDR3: CASSPPLAGGEAFF
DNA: TGTGCCAGCAGTCCCCCCCTCGCAGGGGGTGAAGCTTTCTTT

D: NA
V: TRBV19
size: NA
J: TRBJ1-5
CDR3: CAGSDHSNQPQHF
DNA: TGTGCCGGGAGCGACCATAGCAATCAGCCCCAGCATTTT

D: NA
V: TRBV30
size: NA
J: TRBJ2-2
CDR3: CAWSGPWSGPGELFF
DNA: TGTGCCTGGAGCGGCCCGTGGTCGGGTCCCGGGGAGCTGTTTTTT

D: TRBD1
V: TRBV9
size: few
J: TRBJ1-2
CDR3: CASSTGDVAYGYTF
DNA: TGTGCCAGCAGCACAGGGGACGTCGCCTATGGCTACACCTTC

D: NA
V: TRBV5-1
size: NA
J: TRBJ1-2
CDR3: CASSFDLRLGYTF
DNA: TGCGCCAGCAGCTTTGACCTCCGCCTAGGCTACACCTTC

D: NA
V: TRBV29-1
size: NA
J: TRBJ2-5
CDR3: CSVALAPQETQYF
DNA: TGCAGCGTTGCTCTAGCGCCTCAAGAGACCCAGTACTTC

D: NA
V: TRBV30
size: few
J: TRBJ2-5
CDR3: CAWSPLGGGETQYF
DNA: TGTGCCTGGAGTCCCCTGGGGGGTGGGGAGACCCAGTACTTC

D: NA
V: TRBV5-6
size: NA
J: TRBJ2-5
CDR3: CASSAFGTQYF
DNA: TGTGCCAGCAGCGCCTTCGGGACCCAGTACTTC

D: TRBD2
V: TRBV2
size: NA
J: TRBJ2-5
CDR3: CASSEAGGTQYF
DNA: TGTGCCAGCTCCGAAGCGGGGGGGACCCAGTACTTC

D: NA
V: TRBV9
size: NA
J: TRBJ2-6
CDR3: CASSARDRPSGANVLTF
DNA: TGTGCCAGCAGCGCCAGGGACCGCCCCTCTGGGGCCAACGTCCTGACTTTC

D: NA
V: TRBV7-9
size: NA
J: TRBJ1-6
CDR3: CASGGPLGAYNSPLHF
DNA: TGTGCCAGCGGAGGTCCCCTTGGAGCTTATAATTCACCCCTCCACTTT

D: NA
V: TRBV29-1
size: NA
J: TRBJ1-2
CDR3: CSVAGRSGANYGYTF
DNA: TGCAGCGTTGCGGGTCGTTCGGGGGCTAACTATGGCTACACCTTC

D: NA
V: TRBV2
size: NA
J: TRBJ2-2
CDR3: CASSEGPGELFF
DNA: TGTGCCAGCAGTGAAGGCCCGGGGGAGCTGTTTTTT